The TCR beta chain under discussion was sequenced for a study of T cell responses to AZD1222 COVID-19 vaccine. General study points: Baseline seropositivity characterized only a handful of AZD1222 recipients. Nearly half of spike-specific TCRs reportedly go after variant regions that carry no mutations. Repertoire samples came only from after the peak T cell response. Females made up more of the donors, who were largely white British, and clonal diversity may have come out too low.

A note on this clone: Its specificity is unknown.

Germline V CDR1 and CDR2: LNHDA, SQIVND (reference sequence). This CDR3 is built from 12 residues. V lost 5 bases and J 7 bases, leaving 11 bases between the germline ends. Sequencing was performed with immunoSEQ multiplex PCR; in TCRdb, only in-frame clones are kept and a portion is missing. The repertoire holds over 100,000 clones, with around 90% as singletons. Sequencing used peripheral blood, obtained on day 0 of MenACWY control vaccination. The receptor's source is an adult in good health. The V gene is TRBV19, the J gene TRBJ1-2; TRBD1 is a possible D gene (5 bases). CDR3 residues: CASSLGTVGYTF. The DNA for the CDR3 is TGTGCCAGTAGTCTAGGGACGGTTGGCTACACCTTC.